The 4 T cell receptor beta chains reported below all come from one sample, sequenced in a study of somatic mutations in cytotoxic T cells in rheumatoid arthritis. The method was immunoSEQ multiplex PCR; TCRdb's version includes in-frame clones alone and lacks a portion of them. The sample has 13,000 to 15,000 clones; 65% to 85% are singletons. The sequenced material came from CD8+ T cells sorted from blood. These TCRs come from an adult with rheumatoid arthritis.

The genes are TRBV28 and TRBJ1-1; possibly TRBD1 for D (6 bases). V lost 7 bases, J lost 4 bases, and 16 bases lay in between. The V gene's germline CDR1 is MDHEN and CDR2 SYDVKM. The CDR3 loop spans 14 amino acids. CDR3 protein: CASTPQGMGTEAFF. CDR3 nucleotides: TGTGCCAGCACCCCACAGGGAATGGGCACTGAAGCTTTCTTT.

This chain joins TRBV30 and TRBJ1-2; maybe TRBD1 (5 bases). This CDR3 spans 15 amino acids. Germline lookup yields CDR1 GTSNPN and CDR2 SVGIG (reference sequence). V gave up 1 base and J gave up 1 base, with 13 bases separating them. CDR3 sequence reads: CAWSGRTRFNYGYTF. CDR3 in DNA: TGTGCCTGGAGTGGGAGGACAAGATTTAACTATGGCTACACCTTC.

This chain connects TRBV27 to TRBJ1-5; 7 positions agree with TRBD1. The CDR3 extends over 18 amino acids. V dropped 4 bases and J dropped 3; count of bases not matched to a gene: 15. Germline CDR1 is MNHEY and CDR2 is SMNVEV (reference sequence). CDR3 coding DNA: TGTGCCAGCAGTTCCTTAGGCGGGGACAGTTCTAACAATCAGCCCCAGCATTTT. Translated: CASSSLGGDSSNNQPQHF.

The rearrangement joins TRBV5-5 to TRBJ2-7; D call uncertain. This CDR3 has 17 amino acids. V was trimmed by 1 base and J by 0 bases, leaving 17 bases between them. Germline loops: CDR1 SGHKS, CDR2 YYEKEE (reference sequence). CDR3 nucleotides: TGTGCCAGCAGCTTGCGGGTTACCAGCTTAAGCTCCTACGAGCAGTACTTC. Encoded protein: CASSLRVTSLSSYEQYF.